The following is a TCR beta chain sequence with its context. Antigen unknown. TCRdb reprocessed the 5' RACE reads, with one entry per CDR3 protein and no DNA. This table lists some 400,000 distinct CDR3 sequences. Blood samples of 2.5 ml were drawn from every donor. This sample stems from a study of monozygotic twins with inflammatory bowel disease. Study conclusions and caveats: Repertoire similarity did not differ between concordant and discordant twins, perhaps due to limited power.

This CDR3 is built from 15 residues. CDR1 is DFQATT and CDR2 is SNEGSKA in the germline V gene (reference sequence). The genes are TRBV20-1 and TRBJ2-5; TCRdb lists TRBD2, though no DNA is available to test this call. This clonotype originated in a human donor with ulcerative colitis or Crohn's disease, or a healthy co-twin of an affected twin (not recorded which). The sample was blood. The CDR3 loop is CSARSRLAAPETQYF.